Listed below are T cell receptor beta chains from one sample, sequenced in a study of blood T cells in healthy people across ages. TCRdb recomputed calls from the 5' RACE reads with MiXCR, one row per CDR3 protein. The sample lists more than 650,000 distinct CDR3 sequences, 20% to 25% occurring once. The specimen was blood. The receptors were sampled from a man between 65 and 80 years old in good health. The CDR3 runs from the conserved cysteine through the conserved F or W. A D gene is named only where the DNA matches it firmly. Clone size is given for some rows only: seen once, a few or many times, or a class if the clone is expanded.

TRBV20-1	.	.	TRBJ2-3	CSALVWTDTQYF	TGCAGTGCCCTGGTGTGGACAGATACGCAGTATTTT
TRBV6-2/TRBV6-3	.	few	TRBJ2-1	CASSYVDEQFF	TGTGCCAGCAGTTATGTTGATGAGCAGTTCTTC
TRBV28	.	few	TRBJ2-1	CASSRDFRAQFF	TGTGCCAGCAGTCGGGACTTCCGGGCGCAGTTCTTC
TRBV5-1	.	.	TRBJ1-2	CASSLADSLIYGYTF	TGCGCCAGCAGCTTGGCCGACAGCCTCATCTATGGCTACACCTTC
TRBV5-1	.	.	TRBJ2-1	CASSPGAGTLSSYNEQFF	TGCGCCAGCAGCCCGGGTGCGGGCACATTAAGCTCCTACAATGAGCAGTTCTTC
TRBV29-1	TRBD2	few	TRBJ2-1	CSGNLAGGRNEQFF	TGCAGCGGGAATCTAGCGGGGGGTCGGAATGAGCAGTTCTTC
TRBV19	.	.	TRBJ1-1	CATSPGGRNTEAFF	TGTGCCACTTCACCTGGGGGGAGAAACACTGAAGCTTTCTTT
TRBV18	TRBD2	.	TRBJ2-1	CASSNTSGVSYNEQFF	TGTGCCAGCTCAAATACTAGCGGGGTGTCCTACAATGAGCAGTTCTTC
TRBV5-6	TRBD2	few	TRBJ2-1	CASSRASGTYLSEQFF	TGTGCCAGCAGTCGGGCTAGCGGGACCTATTTAAGTGAGCAGTTCTTC
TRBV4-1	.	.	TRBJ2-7	CASSHGDGSYEQYF	TGCGCCAGCAGCCATGGGGACGGTTCCTACGAGCAGTACTTC
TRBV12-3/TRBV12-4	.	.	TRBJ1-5	CASSLGRIGNQPQHF	TGTGCCAGCAGTTTAGGCCGGATTGGCAATCAGCCCCAGCATTTT
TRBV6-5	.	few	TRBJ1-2	CASRTASIGEGIYGYTF	TGTGCCAGCAGGACCGCCTCCATCGGGGAGGGGATCTATGGCTACACCTTC
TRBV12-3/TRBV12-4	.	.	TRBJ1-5	CASSLEDLGNQPQHF	TGTGCCAGCAGTTTAGAGGATTTGGGCAATCAGCCCCAGCATTTT
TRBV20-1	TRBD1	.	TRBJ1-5	CSVSGQGTNQPQHF	TGCAGTGTATCAGGACAGGGGACCAATCAGCCCCAGCATTTT
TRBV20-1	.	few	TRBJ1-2	CSASTGIYGCTF	TGCAGTGCTAGTACCGGGATCTATGGCTGCACCTTC
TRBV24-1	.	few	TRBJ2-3	CATSDLASEVGDTQYF	TGTGCCACCAGTGATTTGGCTAGCGAGGTCGGGGATACGCAGTATTTT
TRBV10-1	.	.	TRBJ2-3	CASGGSGTDTQYF	TGCGCCAGCGGGGGCTCCGGCACAGATACGCAGTATTTT
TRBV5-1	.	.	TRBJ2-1	CASSDRTYNEQFF	TGCGCCAGCAGCGACAGAACCTACAATGAGCAGTTCTTC
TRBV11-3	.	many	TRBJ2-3	CASSPRDLTDTQYF	TGTGCCAGCAGCCCCAGGGACCTCACAGATACGCAGTATTTT
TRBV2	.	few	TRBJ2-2	CASSERKRGGELFF	TGTGCCAGCAGTGAAAGGAAACGGGGCGGGGAGCTGTTTTTT
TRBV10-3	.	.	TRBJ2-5	CAISRAGETQYF	TGTGCCATCAGCCGCGCAGGAGAGACCCAGTACTTC
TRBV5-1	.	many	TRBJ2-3	CASSLVGQITDTQYF	TGCGCCAGCAGCTTGGTGGGGCAGATCACAGATACGCAGTATTTT
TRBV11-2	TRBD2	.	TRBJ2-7	CASSTRGSGGAYEQYF	TGTGCCAGCAGCACCCGGGGTAGCGGGGGTGCCTACGAGCAGTACTTC
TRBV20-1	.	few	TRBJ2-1	CSAPPLGVGEQFF	TGCAGTGCTCCGCCTTTGGGCGTGGGTGAGCAGTTCTTC
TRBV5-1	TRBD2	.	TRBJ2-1	CASSLISGEGNEQFF	TGCGCCAGCAGCTTGATAAGCGGGGAGGGTAATGAGCAGTTCTTC
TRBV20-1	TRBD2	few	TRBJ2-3	CSANTGGTSTDTQYF	TGCAGTGCCAACACGGGGGGGACTAGCACAGATACGCAGTATTTT
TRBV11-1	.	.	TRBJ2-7	CASSSGFYEQYF	TGTGCCAGCAGCTCCGGCTTCTACGAGCAGTACTTC
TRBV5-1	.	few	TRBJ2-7	CASSPGVAVNEQYF	TGCGCCAGCAGCCCGGGCGTAGCGGTCAACGAGCAGTACTTC